Listed here are 23 T cell receptor beta chains from one sample, sequenced in a study of blood T cells in healthy people across ages (dated by TCRdb to about 2015). Receptor libraries were prepared by 5' RACE. The instrument given in TCRdb is Illumina HiSeq 2500. A second PCR of roughly 6 to 12 cycles was run with a J-beta primer mix and a sample-barcoded 5' primer. The public reads were quality trimmed at Q25 with fastp and then assembled into clones with MiXCR by TCRdb, keeping productive beta chains. Duplicate CDR3 protein sequences are folded into a single record with the most common DNA and genes. The sample records over 1.5 million distinct CDR3 sequences, around 48% of which are singletons. Jointly, the top ten make up less than 2.5% of the sample. Sequencing was carried out using blood. The source of these receptors is a middle-aged woman in good health.

The chain's CDR3 is CASSTGQTNQPQHF. In DNA, the CDR3 is TGTGCCAGCAGCACCGGACAGACAAATCAGCCCCAGCATTTT. V gene TRBV9 combines with J gene TRBJ1-5, with TRBD1 as a possible D gene (6 bases). Germline V gene sequence: CDR1 SGDLS, CDR2 YYNGEE. V was shortened by 4 bases and J by 4 bases, with 12 bases between the two germline ends. This CDR3 is built from 14 residues. The entire variable domain, with the rest obtained from reference TRBV9 and TRBJ1-5, is as follows: DSGVTQTPKHLITATGQRVTLRCSPRSGDLSVYWYQQSLDQGLQFLIQYYNGEERAKGNILERFSAQQFPDLHSELNLSSLELGDSALYFCASSTGQTNQPQHFGDGTRLSIL.

This clonotype was counted a few times. The chain combines TRBV6-2 or TRBV6-3 with TRBJ2-7, with D perhaps matching TRBD1 or TRBD2 (6 bases each). V dropped 7 bases and J dropped 3 bases, with 19 bases sitting between them. There are 15 residues in the CDR3. Germline-derived CDR1 and CDR2 are MNHEY and SVGEGT. The CDR3 DNA sequence: TGTGCCAGCACCATGGGGACACGGGGGTTCTACGAGCAGTACTTC. As protein: CASTMGTRGFYEQYF.

The chain recombines TRBV18 with TRBJ2-3; 11 nucleotides line up with TRBD2. Germline V gives CDR1 KGHSH, CDR2 LQKENI. The CDR3 has 15 residues. V was pared by 3 bases and J by 6 bases, with 5 bases of the junction left unmatched. The CDR3 bases are TGTGCCAGCTCACCCCCGGGACTAGCGGAGGATACGCAGTATTTT. This gives the protein CASSPPGLAEDTQYF.

This clonotype appeared a few times. The chain is built from TRBV4-2 and TRBJ1-2; D might be TRBD1 (6 bases). Germline loops: CDR1 LGHNA, CDR2 YNFKEQ. The CDR3 length is 16 residues. V was clipped by 0 bases and J by 7 bases, with 18 bases between them. The DNA of the CDR3 is TGTGCCAGCAGCCAAGATGGGGGGGGCTGGGGGCTTGGCTACACCTTC. Its translation is CASSQDGGGWGLGYTF.

This clonotype has a handful of counts. The chain recombines TRBV15 with TRBJ2-1; 10 nucleotides match TRBD2. V trimming: 3 bases; J trimming: 8 bases; junction bases outside the gene matches: 1. The CDR3 is 13 residues long. The germline gives CDR1 LNHNV, CDR2 YYDKDF (reference sequence). The CDR3 DNA reads TGTGCCACCAGCAGCGGACTAGCGGATGAGCAGTTCTTC. It encodes CATSSGLADEQFF.

The V call is TRBV6-5, the J call TRBJ2-6; perhaps TRBD1 as D (6 bases). V lost 6 bases and J lost 4, with 16 bases in between. CDR3 size: 16 residues. CDR1 is MNHEY and CDR2 is SVGAGI in the germline V gene. DNA for the CDR3: TGTGCCAGCAGCTTACAGGGAGACTGGGGGGCCAACGTCCTGACTTTC. This translates into CASSLQGDWGANVLTF.

J is TRBJ1-2 and V is TRBV24-1; D is ambiguous. Looked up from germline, CDR1 is KGHDR and CDR2 is SFDVKD. With 5 bases removed from V and 4 bases from J, the gap between germline ends came to 19 bases. This CDR3 has 16 amino acids. The CDR3 loop is CATSGHENRRGYGYTF. The CDR3 DNA follows: TGTGCCACCAGTGGTCATGAAAATAGAAGAGGCTATGGCTACACCTTC.

The V call is TRBV4-3, the J call TRBJ2-3; possible D gene TRBD2, 5 bases. V lost 0 bases and J 3 bases, leaving 13 bases between the germline ends. This CDR3 region has 16 residues. Germline-derived CDR1 and CDR2 are LGHNA and YSLEER. CDR3 in amino acids: CASSQDVTLGTDTQYF. The DNA for the CDR3 is TGCGCCAGCAGCCAAGATGTCACACTAGGAACAGATACGCAGTATTTT.

Here the CDR3 reads CASSLMPDSNEKLFF. CDR3 DNA sequence: TGTGCCAGCAGCTTAATGCCCGACTCTAATGAAAAACTGTTTTTT. The chain links TRBV7-8 to TRBJ1-4; D is unclear. Trimming pared 2 bases from V and 3 bases from J, leaving 10 bases between. The CDR3 length is 15 residues. The V gene's germline CDR1 is SGHVS and CDR2 FQNEAQ.

Note on this clonotype: This may be a read error: a much more frequent sequence differs by one nucleotide. This rearrangement joins TRBV28 to TRBJ2-5, with 13 bases that match TRBD2. Germline V gene data show CDR1 as MDHEN and CDR2 as SYDVKM. J was trimmed by 2 bases and V by 6 bases; bases with no gene match: 3. This CDR3 region has 15 residues. The chain's CDR3 is CASRSGLAGQETQYF. The CDR3 region has the DNA TGTGCCAGCAGATCGGGACTAGCGGGGCAAGAGACCCAGTACTTC.

This chain links TRBV25-1 with TRBJ1-2; 7 bases are a match to TRBD1. The germline V gene encodes CDR1 MGHDK and CDR2 SYGVNS. Losses at the gene ends were 5 bases for V and 8 bases for J; bases not matched to a gene: 11. The CDR3 extends over 14 amino acids. CDR3 nucleotides: TGTGCCAGCAGTCGACAGGGCATCAGAGTAGGCTACACCTTC. Protein sequence: CASSRQGIRVGYTF.

This clonotype was seen a few times. The chain employs TRBV12-3 or TRBV12-4 and TRBJ1-6; 8 bases agree with TRBD1. The trim removed 2 bases at V and 8 bases at J, leaving 2 bases unmatched. There are 14 residues in the CDR3. This CDR3 is CASSLRTGHSPLHF. The CDR3 DNA reads TGTGCCAGCAGTTTACGGACAGGGCATTCACCCCTCCACTTT.

This clonotype has a handful of counts. The gene calls are TRBV15 and TRBJ1-4; 10 bases fit TRBD1. Trimming at V came to 0 bases and at J to 4 bases, leaving 2 bases not matched to a gene. Germline V gene sequence: CDR1 LNHNV, CDR2 YYDKDF (reference sequence). CDR3 length: 16 amino acids. The CDR3 DNA sequence: TGTGCCACCAGCAGAGATGGGGACAGGGGTAATGAAAAACTGTTTTTT. This translates into CATSRDGDRGNEKLFF.

The chain recombines TRBV5-6 with TRBJ1-5; a possible D gene is TRBD1 (5 bases). Germline CDR1 and CDR2: SGHDT and YYEEEE. Trimming removed 2 bases at V and 6 bases at J, with 9 bases between. The CDR3 covers 13 residues. CDR3 sequence reads: CASSFGQSQPQHF. The CDR3 DNA reads as TGTGCCAGCAGCTTTGGACAAAGTCAGCCCCAGCATTTT. The variable domain in full, with the rest retrieved from reference TRBV5-6 and TRBJ1-5, is DAGVTQSPTHLIKTRGQQVTLRCSPKSGHDTVSWYQQALGQGPQFIFQYYEEEERQRGNFPDRFSGHQFPNYSSELNVNALLLGDSALYLCASSFGQSQPQHFGDGTRLSIL.

The CDR3 region has the DNA TGCGCCAGCAGTGCGCCAGGAAGCACAGATACGCAGTATTTT. Translated: CASSAPGSTDTQYF. The rearrangement uses TRBV10-1 and TRBJ2-3; no definite D call. Trimming took 4 bases from V and 0 from J, leaving 8 bases between them. The CDR3 runs to 14 residues. Germline CDR1 and CDR2: WNHNN and SYGVQD (reference sequence).

The chain carries TRBV7-2 and TRBJ1-1, with D maybe TRBD1 (6 bases). Germline CDR1 SGHTA, CDR2 FQGNSA. Trimming removed 7 bases from V and 6 bases from J, with 15 bases in between. The CDR3 runs to 13 residues. CDR3 nucleotides: TGTGCCAGCATATTAAACAGGGCTTCTGAAGCTTTCTTT. Encoded protein: CASILNRASEAFF.

The J gene is TRBJ1-4, the V gene TRBV20-1; 12 bases are shared with TRBD1. The CDR3 runs 15 residues. Germline trimming cut 5 bases from V and 3 bases from J; bases unmatched to any gene: 4. The germline gives CDR1 DFQATT, CDR2 SNEGSKA (reference sequence). CDR3 in DNA: TGCAGTGCTTGGGACAGGGGGCGTGCTAATGAAAAACTGTTTTTT. Translation: CSAWDRGRANEKLFF.

Only one count was recorded for this clonotype. The rearrangement uses TRBV27 and TRBJ1-4; 9 nucleotides line up with TRBD1. The CDR3 is 14 amino acids. Trimming removed 4 bases from V and 6 bases from J; junction bases left unmatched: 3. CDR1 is MNHEY and CDR2 is SMNVEV in the germline V gene (reference sequence). CDR3 in amino acids: CASSSTGGDEKLFF. CDR3 DNA: TGTGCCAGCAGTTCGACAGGGGGAGATGAAAAACTGTTTTTT.

J is TRBJ2-3 and V is TRBV7-8, with a possible D match to TRBD2 (6 bases). V shed 5 bases and J shed 2 bases, with 17 bases lying between them. Germline assignment: CDR1 SGHVS and CDR2 FQNEAQ. The CDR3 totals 16 residues. CDR3 loop: CASSPQLADITDTQYF. In DNA form, the CDR3 reads TGTGCCAGCAGCCCCCAATTAGCGGATATCACAGATACGCAGTATTTT.

This clonotype was seen many times. V usage is TRBV29-1 and J usage is TRBJ2-3; D is unresolved. This CDR3 is 11 amino acids long. Germline V gene sequence: CDR1 SQVTM, CDR2 ANQGSEA. Between the trimmed V and J ends, which lost 5 bases and 8 bases, there was a span of 11 bases. The CDR3 region has the DNA TGCAGCGTTTTACTTCTCGGTACGCAGTATTTT. Protein sequence: CSVLLLGTQYF.

As concerns this clonotype: Mismatch with germline at one junction end may stem from a read error. This sequence joins TRBV5-1 and TRBJ2-7, with 10 bases lining up with TRBD1. The CDR3 has 15 amino acids. Germline-derived CDR1 and CDR2 are SGHRS and YFSETQ. The CDR3 reads CACSVRTGGNYEQYF. The CDR3 DNA reads TGCGCCTGCAGCGTCAGGACAGGGGGGAACTACGAGCAGTACTTC.

This clonotype turned up a few times. The genes are TRBV5-4 and TRBJ2-3, with 12 bases that match TRBD2. With V trimmed by 4 bases and J by 0 bases, 9 bases remained unmatched. Germline loops: CDR1 SGHNT, CDR2 YYREEE (reference sequence). CDR3 size: 18 residues. The CDR3 nucleotides are TGTGCCAGCAGCGATCCGGGACTAGCGGGCGCTAGCACAGATACGCAGTATTTT. Its protein product is CASSDPGLAGASTDTQYF.

J is TRBJ1-1 and V is TRBV6-2 or TRBV6-3; D is possibly TRBD1 (5 bases). Trimming stripped 5 bases from V and 2 bases from J, with 9 bases between. The CDR3 runs to 13 residues. Germline values: CDR1 MNHEY, CDR2 SVGEGT. CDR3 amino acids: CASSTRDNTEAFF. Written as DNA, the CDR3 is TGTGCCAGCAGTACCAGGGACAACACTGAAGCTTTCTTT.